Presented here are 10 T cell receptor beta chains from one specimen sequenced in a study of PD-1 blockade in classical Hodgkin lymphoma. The time point was: newly diagnosed, previously untreated cHL patient sample. Isolation of CD4+ T cells from thawed PBMCs was performed by magnetic negative selection. The protocol was immunoSEQ multiplex PCR, while the TCRdb copy is restricted to in-frame clones and leaves out a portion. The repertoire holds around 29,000 clones, with about 90% as singletons. Sample: CD4+ T cells from blood. These receptors were obtained from a human donor with classical Hodgkin lymphoma.

The V gene is TRBV19, the J gene TRBJ2-5, with D uncertain. This CDR3 region has 12 residues. Per germline, CDR1 LNHDA and CDR2 SQIVND (reference sequence). V shed 3 bases and J shed 5 bases, with 7 bases lying between them. CDR3 protein: CASSMIGETQYF. CDR3 DNA: TGTGCCAGTAGTATGATCGGGGAGACCCAGTACTTC.

V is TRBV19 and J is TRBJ2-2; D might be TRBD2 (6 bases). This CDR3 contains 14 residues. Between the trimmed V and J ends, which lost 6 bases and 7 bases, there was a span of 15 bases. Germline-derived CDR1 and CDR2 are LNHDA and SQIVND (reference sequence). CDR3 sequence (DNA): TGTGCCAGTAGGGTGGAGGGCGAGGGCGGGGAGCTGTTTTTT. Its protein is CASRVEGEGGELFF.

The V and J genes are TRBV28 and TRBJ1-2; D gene ambiguous. Germline loops: CDR1 MDHEN, CDR2 SYDVKM. The length of the CDR3 is 12 residues. The V end lost 2 bases, the J end lost 2 bases, and 3 bases lay between the germline ends. In nucleotides, the CDR3 is TGTGCCAGCAGTTTAATAAACTATGGCTACACCTTC. Its protein product is CASSLINYGYTF.

This rearrangement joins TRBV18 to TRBJ2-2, with D maybe TRBD1 (5 bases). The CDR3 contains 14 residues. The germline V gene has CDR1 KGHSH and CDR2 LQKENI. The germline V and J ends were trimmed by 4 bases and 1 base, with 7 bases remaining between them. The CDR3 loop reads CASSLTENTGELFF. The CDR3 DNA reads TGTGCCAGCTCACTGACAGAGAACACCGGGGAGCTGTTTTTT.

This chain links TRBV5-1 with TRBJ1-1, with 7 bases that match TRBD1. The germline V gene has CDR1 SGHRS and CDR2 YFSETQ. The V segment lost 0 bases and the J segment 1 base; nucleotides outside the gene matches: 0. This CDR3 is 14 amino acids long. CDR3 residues: CASSLGTGNTEAFF. DNA of the CDR3: TGCGCCAGCAGCTTGGGGACAGGGAACACTGAAGCTTTCTTT.

This clone was recorded once. The chain has TRBV10-3 and TRBJ1-4; D gene unclear. The germline V gene encodes CDR1 ENHRY and CDR2 SYGVKD. This CDR3 region has 13 residues. Between the trimmed V and J ends, which lost 6 bases and 3 bases, there was a span of 8 bases. As DNA, the CDR3 is TGTGCCATCAGCACAGCGCCTAATGAAAAACTGTTTTTT. Translated: CAISTAPNEKLFF.

This chain links TRBV18 with TRBJ2-7, with D perhaps TRBD1 (6 bases). The CDR3 is made up of 13 amino acids. Trimming took off 8 bases at V and 7 bases at J, with 18 bases between the two ends. Germline loops: CDR1 KGHSH, CDR2 LQKENI. The DNA for the CDR3 is TGTGCCAGCGCACAGGGACCGTTCTGGGAGCAGTACTTC. Its protein product is CASAQGPFWEQYF.

The chain joins TRBV5-8 to TRBJ2-5; D is unresolved. Germline V lookup: CDR1 SGHTS, CDR2 YDEGEE. V gave up 0 bases and J gave up 2 bases, with 14 bases separating them. The CDR3 totals 16 residues. This CDR3 reads CASSLGLGITQETQYF. CDR3 nucleotide sequence: TGTGCCAGCAGCTTGGGGTTAGGGATAACTCAAGAGACCCAGTACTTC.

This chain joins TRBV18 and TRBJ2-3; no reliable D call. The CDR3 spans 14 residues. Trimming removed 3 bases from V and 3 bases from J, with 10 bases in between. Germline CDR1 reads KGHSH; CDR2 reads LQKENI. This chain's CDR3 is CASSPEMSTDTQYF. DNA for the CDR3: TGTGCCAGCTCACCGGAGATGAGTACAGATACGCAGTATTTT.

The rearrangement uses TRBV29-1 and TRBJ1-2; 8 bases fit TRBD1. The CDR3 loop spans 14 amino acids. The ends lost 3 bases at V and 8 bases at J; junction bases unmatched: 11. Germline assignment: CDR1 SQVTM and CDR2 ANQGSEA. CDR3 coding DNA: TGCAGCGTTGAGGGACATGGACAGGGATTCGGCTACACCTTC. Protein product: CSVEGHGQGFGYTF.